The clone carrying this TCR beta chain was seen more than once but under ten times. Its antigen remains unidentified. The V and J ends lost 6 bases and 5 bases respectively, with 7 bases between them. The CDR3 runs to 12 residues. This sample was included in a study of early T cells in non-severe SARS-CoV-2 infection. Study-wide background: Sequencing of bulk RNA from unsorted whole blood was done, without chain pairing.

Researchers tagged individual cDNA molecules with unique molecular identifiers. TCRdb recomputed calls from the 5' RACE reads with MiXCR, one row per CDR3 protein. The data show roughly 80,000 distinct CDR3 sequences, around a tenth seen once. Study results and limitations: Clonotype matching in VDJdb favored anti-spike CD8 responses and did not capture private and CD4 specificities.

The sample consisted of whole blood. This rearrangement joins TRBV12-3 or TRBV12-4 to TRBJ2-2; D uncertain. The sequence came from an adult who was a healthcare worker with PCR-confirmed SARS-CoV-2 infection or an uninfected control (not recorded which). CDR3 sequence: CASRKNTGELFF. CDR3 coding DNA: TGTGCCAGCAGAAAGAATACCGGGGAGCTGTTTTTT.